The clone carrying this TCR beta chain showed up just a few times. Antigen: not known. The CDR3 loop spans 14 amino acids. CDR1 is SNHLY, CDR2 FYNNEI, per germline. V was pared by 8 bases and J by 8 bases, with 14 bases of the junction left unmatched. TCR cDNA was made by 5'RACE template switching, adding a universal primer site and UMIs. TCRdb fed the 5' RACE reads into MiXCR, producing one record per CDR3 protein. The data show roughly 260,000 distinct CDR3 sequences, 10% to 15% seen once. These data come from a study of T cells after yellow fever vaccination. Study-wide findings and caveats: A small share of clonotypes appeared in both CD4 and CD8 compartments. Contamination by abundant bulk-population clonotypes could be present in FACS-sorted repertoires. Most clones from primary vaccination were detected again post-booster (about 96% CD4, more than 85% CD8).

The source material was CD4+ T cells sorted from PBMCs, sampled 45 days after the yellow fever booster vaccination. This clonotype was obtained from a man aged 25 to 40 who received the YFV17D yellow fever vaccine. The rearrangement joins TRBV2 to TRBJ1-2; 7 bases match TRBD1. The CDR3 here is CASGYKGGAGGYTF. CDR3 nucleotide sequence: TGTGCCAGCGGCTACAAAGGGGGCGCGGGGGGCTACACCTTC.